These T cell receptor beta chains were read from a single sample in a study of beta chain features in type 1 diabetes. TCRdb's copy holds only in-frame clones and misses some; the assay was immunoSEQ multiplex PCR. The sample yields approximately 250,000 clones, approximately 24% seen once. Sequencing was performed on naive CD4+ T cells from blood. These receptors all stem from a woman in her 30s with type 1 diabetes. The CDR3 runs from the conserved cysteine through the conserved F or W. D genes are given only for firm matches. The size of a clone is reported for some rows only, either as once, few or many, or as a class for expanded clones.

J gene,V gene,D gene,clone size,CDR3 DNA,CDR3 protein
TRBJ1-2,TRBV4-1,TRBD1,-,TGCGCCAGCAGCGACAGGGACCTAAACTATGGCTACACCTTC,CASSDRDLNYGYTF
TRBJ1-1,TRBV28,-,-,TGTGCCAGCCCAGCCAGCGGGGGAGAAGCTTTCTTT,CASPASGGEAFF
TRBJ2-7,TRBV30,TRBD2,-,TGTGCCTGGAGCCCTAGCGGTACCTCCTACGAGCAGTACTTC,CAWSPSGTSYEQYF
TRBJ2-7,TRBV5-1,TRBD2,few,TGCGCCAGCAGGACTAGCGGAGCCTACGAGCAGTACTTC,CASRTSGAYEQYF
TRBJ2-1,TRBV18,TRBD1,-,TGTGCCAGCTCACCGGGACAGCTTTACAATGAGCAGTTCTTC,CASSPGQLYNEQFF
TRBJ2-7,TRBV30,-,few,TGTGCCGGTAGGGCTCTTGGAGGCAGTTACTACGAGCAGTACTTC,CAGRALGGSYYEQYF
TRBJ2-7,TRBV29-1,TRBD1,few,TGCAGCGTTGCCGGGACAGGGGTTGCCGAGCAGTACTTC,CSVAGTGVAEQYF
TRBJ2-2,TRBV19,-,-,TGTGCCAGTAGTATAGTCGCAGTCACCGGGGAGCTGTTTTTT,CASSIVAVTGELFF
TRBJ2-7,TRBV5-6,-,few,TGTGCCAGCAGCTTGACCGGGAGCTCCTACGAGCAGTACTTC,CASSLTGSSYEQYF
TRBJ2-5,TRBV5-4,-,few,TGTGCCAGCAGCTTTAAATACAATCAAGAGACCCAGTACTTC,CASSFKYNQETQYF
TRBJ2-5,TRBV19,-,few,TGTGCCACCCGCCTGGAGGGCGCGGAGACCCAGTACTTC,CATRLEGAETQYF
TRBJ2-7,TRBV28,TRBD1,few,TGTGCCAGCACCGGGACAGGGGCCTACGAGCAGTACTTC,CASTGTGAYEQYF
TRBJ1-2,TRBV29-1,TRBD1,-,TGCAGCGTTGGGACAGGGACCGGCTACACCTTC,CSVGTGTGYTF
TRBJ1-5,TRBV4-1,TRBD1,-,TGCGCCAGCAGCCAAGATGCTCCACAGGGGGGCCTGAATCAGCCCCAGCATTTT,CASSQDAPQGGLNQPQHF
TRBJ2-1,TRBV2,-,few,TGTGCCAGCCGCACTTACAATGAGCAGTTCTTC,CASRTYNEQFF
TRBJ2-7,TRBV7-9,-,few,TGTGCCAGCAGCTCAGGGGACGAGCAGTACTTC,CASSSGDEQYF
TRBJ2-1,TRBV14,-,few,TGTGCCAGCAGCCAAGCAGGGAATGAGCAGTTCTTC,CASSQAGNEQFF